This T cell receptor beta chain was documented in a study of blood T cell repertoires in COVID-19. Turning to the study itself: Nucleic acid was either cDNA or gDNA, and it came from T cells, B-cell-depleted T cells, or PBMCs.

In the authors' workflow: Amplification of reference gene primers provided the estimated nucleated cell counts. The table came from immunoSEQ multiplex PCR; TCRdb's copy has only in-frame clones and leaves some out. V and J calls and clone size are those listed in that table; D and trimming were worked out from the DNA. The repertoire includes roughly 24,000 clones, around 90% of them detected once, and approximately 20% sits in the top ten. This CDR3 is 20 amino acids long. Germline CDR1 reads SGHNT; CDR2 reads YYREEE (reference sequence). Losses at the gene ends were 4 bases for V and 0 bases for J; bases not matched to a gene: 13.

This TCR derives from a man between 65 and 80 years old in a cohort sampled during active COVID-19. The sequenced material came from peripheral blood. The V and J genes are TRBV5-4 and TRBJ2-4; 13 positions match TRBD2. The CDR3 sequence: CASSDDSGLAGIGAKNIQYF. The CDR3 DNA follows: TGTGCCAGCAGCGATGATTCGGGACTAGCGGGAATCGGAGCCAAAAACATTCAGTACTTC.